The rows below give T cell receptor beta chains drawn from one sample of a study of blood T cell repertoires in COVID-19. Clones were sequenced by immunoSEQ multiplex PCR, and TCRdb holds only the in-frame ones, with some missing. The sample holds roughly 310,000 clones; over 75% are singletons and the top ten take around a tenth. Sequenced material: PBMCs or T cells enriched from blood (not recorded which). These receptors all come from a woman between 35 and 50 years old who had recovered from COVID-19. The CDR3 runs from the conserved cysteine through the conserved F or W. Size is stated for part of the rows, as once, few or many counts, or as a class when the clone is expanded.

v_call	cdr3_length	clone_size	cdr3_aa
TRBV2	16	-	CASSEGTSGGAKTQYF
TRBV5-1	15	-	CASNGQGAGSYEQYF
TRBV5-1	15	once	CASSLALTGRETQYF
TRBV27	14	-	CASSLGGDRSKQYF
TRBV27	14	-	CASTTQGGSTEAFF
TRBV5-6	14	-	CASSPTGGADEQYF
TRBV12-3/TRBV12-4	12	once	CASSRGVGTQYF
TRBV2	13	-	CASSSERASLAFF
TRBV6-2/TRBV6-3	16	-	CASSYSRLAGVNEQFF
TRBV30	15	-	CAWTHPRQVGTEAFF
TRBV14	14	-	CASSARQYSYEQYF
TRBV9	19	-	CASSVAAGAAGRFSYEQYF
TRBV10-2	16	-	CASTVTGGAIDYGYTF
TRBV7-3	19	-	CASSAAGTSGSLSTDTQYF
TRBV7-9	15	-	CASSPTGNSNYGYTF
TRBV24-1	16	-	CATSEYRTGSTDTQYF
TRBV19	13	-	CASSIARAGTQYF
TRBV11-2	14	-	CASSPLDFNNEQFF
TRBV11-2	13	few	CASSLREDYEQYF